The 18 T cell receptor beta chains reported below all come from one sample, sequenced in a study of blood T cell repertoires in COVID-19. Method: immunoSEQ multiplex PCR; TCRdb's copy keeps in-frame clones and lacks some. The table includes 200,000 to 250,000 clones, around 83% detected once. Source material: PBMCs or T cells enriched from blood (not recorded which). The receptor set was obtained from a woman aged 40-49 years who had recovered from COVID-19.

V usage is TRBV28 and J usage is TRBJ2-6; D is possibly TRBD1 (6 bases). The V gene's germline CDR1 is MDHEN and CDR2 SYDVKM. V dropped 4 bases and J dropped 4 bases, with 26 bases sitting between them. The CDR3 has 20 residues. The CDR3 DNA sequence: TGTGCCAGCAGTTCCCGCCTAATTATCTTACAGGGCCCCGGGGCCAACGTCCTGACTTTC. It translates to CASSSRLIILQGPGANVLTF.

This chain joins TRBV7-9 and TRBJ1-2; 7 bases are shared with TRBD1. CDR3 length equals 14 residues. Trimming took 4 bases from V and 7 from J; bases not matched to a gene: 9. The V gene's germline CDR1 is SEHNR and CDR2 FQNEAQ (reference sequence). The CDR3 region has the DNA TGTGCCAGCAGCTCCCAGACAGGGCCTTTTGGCTACACCTTC. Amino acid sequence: CASSSQTGPFGYTF. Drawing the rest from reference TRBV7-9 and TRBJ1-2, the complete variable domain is DTGVSQNPRHKITKRGQNVTFRCDPISEHNRLYWYRQTLGQGPEFLTYFQNEAQLEKSRLLSDRFSAERPKGSFSTLEIQRTEQGDSAMYLCASSSQTGPFGYTFGSGTRLTVV.

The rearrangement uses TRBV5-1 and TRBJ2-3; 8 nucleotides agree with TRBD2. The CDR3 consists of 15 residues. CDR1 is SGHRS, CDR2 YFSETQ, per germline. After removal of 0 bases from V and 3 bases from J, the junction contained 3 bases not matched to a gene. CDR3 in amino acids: CASSLASSGTDTQYF. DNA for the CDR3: TGCGCCAGCAGCTTGGCGTCTAGCGGGACAGATACGCAGTATTTT.

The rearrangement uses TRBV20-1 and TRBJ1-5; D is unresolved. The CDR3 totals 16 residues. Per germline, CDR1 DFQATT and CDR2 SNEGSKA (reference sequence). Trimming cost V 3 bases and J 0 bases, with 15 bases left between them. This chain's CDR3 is CSASDSGRYSNQPQHF. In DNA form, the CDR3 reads TGCAGTGCTAGTGATAGCGGACGGTATAGCAATCAGCCCCAGCATTTT.

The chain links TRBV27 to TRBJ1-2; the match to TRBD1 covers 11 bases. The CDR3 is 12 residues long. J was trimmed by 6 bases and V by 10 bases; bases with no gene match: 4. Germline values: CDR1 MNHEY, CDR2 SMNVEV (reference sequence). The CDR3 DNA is TGTGCCACCCGGACAGGGGGCAATGGCTACACCTTC. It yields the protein CATRTGGNGYTF.

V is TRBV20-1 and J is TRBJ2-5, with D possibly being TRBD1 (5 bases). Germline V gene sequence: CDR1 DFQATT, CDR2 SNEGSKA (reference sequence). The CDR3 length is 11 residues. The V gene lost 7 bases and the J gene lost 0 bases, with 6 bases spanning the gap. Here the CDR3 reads CSGQNQETQYF. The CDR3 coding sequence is TGCAGTGGACAGAACCAAGAGACCCAGTACTTC.

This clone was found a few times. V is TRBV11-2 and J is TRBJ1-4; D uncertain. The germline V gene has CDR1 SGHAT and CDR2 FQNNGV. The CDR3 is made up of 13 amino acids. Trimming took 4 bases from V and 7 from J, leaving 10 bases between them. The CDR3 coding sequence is TGTGCCAGCAGCTACAGTTTCGGTGAAAAACTGTTTTTT. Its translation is CASSYSFGEKLFF.

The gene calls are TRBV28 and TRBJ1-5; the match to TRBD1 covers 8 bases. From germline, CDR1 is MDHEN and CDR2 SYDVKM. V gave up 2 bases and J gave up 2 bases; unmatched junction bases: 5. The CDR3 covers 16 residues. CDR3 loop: CASSLRTGYGNQPQHF. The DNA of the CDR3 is TGTGCCAGCAGTTTAAGGACAGGGTACGGCAATCAGCCCCAGCATTTT. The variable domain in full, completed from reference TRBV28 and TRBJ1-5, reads DVKVTQSSRYLVKRTGEKVFLECVQDMDHENMFWYRQDPGLGLRLIYFSYDVKMKEKGDIPEGYSVSREKKERFSLILESASTNQTSMYLCASSLRTGYGNQPQHFGDGTRLSIL.

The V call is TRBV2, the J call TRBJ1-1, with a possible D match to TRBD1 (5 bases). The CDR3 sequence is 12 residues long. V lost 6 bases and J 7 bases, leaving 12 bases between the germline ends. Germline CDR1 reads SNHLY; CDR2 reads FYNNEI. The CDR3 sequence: CASRGTGREAFF. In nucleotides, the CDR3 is TGTGCCAGCAGAGGTACAGGTCGTGAAGCTTTCTTT.

CDR3 DNA sequence: TGCGCCAGCAGCTTACTAGCGGGAGGGGGTGATGAGCAGTTCTTC. This sequence encodes CASSLLAGGGDEQFF. V usage is TRBV5-1 and J usage is TRBJ2-1; 13 bases line up with TRBD2. Germline assignment: CDR1 SGHRS and CDR2 YFSETQ. V lost 2 bases, J lost 8 bases, and 4 bases stayed unmatched. CDR3 length: 15 residues.

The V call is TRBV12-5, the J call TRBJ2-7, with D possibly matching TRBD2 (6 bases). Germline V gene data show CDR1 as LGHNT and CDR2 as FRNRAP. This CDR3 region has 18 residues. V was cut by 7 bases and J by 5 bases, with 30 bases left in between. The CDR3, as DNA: TGTGCTAGTGCTCGTGAGAGGGAGGCCCATAATATCACCCACGAGCAGTACGTC. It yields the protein CASAREREAHNITHEQYV.

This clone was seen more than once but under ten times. For the CDR3, the DNA is TGTGCCAGTAGTGGGAGCCTCTATGGCTACACCTTC. Translating gives CASSGSLYGYTF. The genes are TRBV19 and TRBJ1-2; no reliable D call. The germline V gene encodes CDR1 LNHDA and CDR2 SQIVND (reference sequence). The CDR3 consists of 12 residues. The V gene lost 5 bases and the J gene lost 4 bases, with 8 bases spanning the gap.

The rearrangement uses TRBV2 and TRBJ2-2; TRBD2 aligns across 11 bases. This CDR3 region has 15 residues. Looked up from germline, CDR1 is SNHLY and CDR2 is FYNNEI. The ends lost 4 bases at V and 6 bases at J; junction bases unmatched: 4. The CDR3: CASSVILAGAGELFF. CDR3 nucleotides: TGTGCCAGCAGTGTGATACTAGCGGGAGCCGGGGAGCTGTTTTTT.

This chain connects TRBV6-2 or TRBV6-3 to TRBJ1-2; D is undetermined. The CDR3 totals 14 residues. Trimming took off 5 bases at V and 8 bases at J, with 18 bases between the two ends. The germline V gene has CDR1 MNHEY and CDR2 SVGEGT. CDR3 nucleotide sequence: TGTGCCAGCAGTCTTCTTCTGCAGGCCTTGGGCTACACCTTC. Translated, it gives CASSLLLQALGYTF.

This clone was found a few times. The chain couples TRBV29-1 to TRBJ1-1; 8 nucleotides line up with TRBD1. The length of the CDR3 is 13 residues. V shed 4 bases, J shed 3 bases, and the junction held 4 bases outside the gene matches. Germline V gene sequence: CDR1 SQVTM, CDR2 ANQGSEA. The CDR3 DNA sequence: TGCAGCGTTGGACAGGGGAGAGACACTGAAGCTTTCTTT. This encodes CSVGQGRDTEAFF.

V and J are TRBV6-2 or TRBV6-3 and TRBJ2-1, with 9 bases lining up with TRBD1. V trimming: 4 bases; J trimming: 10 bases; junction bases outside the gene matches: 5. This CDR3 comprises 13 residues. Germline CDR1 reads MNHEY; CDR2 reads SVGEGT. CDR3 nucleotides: TGTGCCAGCAGTTTCAATACAGGGGGCGAGCAGTTCTTC. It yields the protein CASSFNTGGEQFF.

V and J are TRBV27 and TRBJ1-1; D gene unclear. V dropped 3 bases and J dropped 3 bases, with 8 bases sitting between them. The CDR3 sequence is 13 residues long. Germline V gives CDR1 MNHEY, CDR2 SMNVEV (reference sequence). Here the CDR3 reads CASSFAGYTEAFF. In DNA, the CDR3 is TGTGCCAGCAGTTTTGCAGGATACACTGAAGCTTTCTTT.

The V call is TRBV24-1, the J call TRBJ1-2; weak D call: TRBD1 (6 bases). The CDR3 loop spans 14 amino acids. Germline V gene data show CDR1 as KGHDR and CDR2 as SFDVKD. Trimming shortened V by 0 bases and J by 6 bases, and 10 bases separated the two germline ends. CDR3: CATSDLGDRNGYTF. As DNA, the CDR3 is TGTGCCACCAGTGATTTGGGAGACAGGAATGGCTACACCTTC.